This T cell receptor (beta chain) was identified in a study of OX40 agonist ivuxolimab in advanced cancers. Notes on the research overall: Ivuxolimab, which targeted the costimulatory receptor OX40 (CD134), was an agonistic, fully human IgG2 monoclonal antibody. Among the approximately 50 dose-escalation patients, some 19 had hepatocellular carcinoma, roughly 15 melanoma, 9 renal cell carcinoma and 9 head and neck cancer. Patients were allowed to have had prior anti-PD-1, anti-PD-L1 or anti-CTLA-4 therapy, and approximately 40% of the dose-escalation patients had previously received checkpoint inhibitors. Partial responses occurred in three dose-escalation patients, of whom one had hepatocellular carcinoma and two had cutaneous melanoma. Intravenous ivuxolimab was administered to patients every 2 weeks at six dose levels: 0.01, 0.1, 0.3, 1.5, 3 and 10 mg/kg. The point of sequencing TCRbeta in the periphery was to test whether ivuxolimab changed TCR sequence diversity and drove clonal T-cell expansion. The dose-escalation cohort was over 70% male with a mean age of approximately 59 years, ranging from roughly 23 to 90. The paper reports the monotherapy dose-escalation portion (N of about 47 patients) of the phase I ivuxolimab trial. Summary of the overall study and its limitations: At doses from 0.1 to 3.0 mg/kg, clonal expansion was seen in both CD4+ and CD8+ blood T cells between baseline and week 6. Low levels of normalized T-cell clonal expansion were also seen in some patients who did not respond. The antigen specificity of the clonally expanded peripheral T cells was not determined. On average, CD8+ T cells showed more expanded clones than CD4+ T cells after ivuxolimab. In the 0.1-3.0 mg/kg groups, partial responders had among the lowest normalized peripheral clonal expansion, particularly in CD8+ T cells.

Patients with autoimmune disease history or receiving systemic immunosuppression were excluded from the trial. Peripheral blood for TCR sequencing was collected from all dose cohorts at baseline, on cycle 4 day 1, and on cycle 7 day 1. The samples were taken from a phase I, first-in-human, multicenter, open-label dose-escalation trial of ivuxolimab. The trial enrolled adults with locally advanced or metastatic head and neck squamous cell, hepatocellular, melanoma or renal cell carcinoma. Before TCR sequencing, CD4+ T cells and CD8+ T cells from peripheral blood were sorted into separate populations. In the germline V gene (reference sequence), CDR1 corresponds to LNHDA and CDR2 to SQIVND. Here V drops 4 bases and J drops 6 bases, and the junction holds 14 bases not matched to any gene. Reading from cysteine to phenylalanine, the CDR3 counts 16 amino acids. This entry keeps only the CDR3 DNA: 48 bases, framed from base 1.

Genomic DNA was isolated from the sorted cells so that the TCRbeta CDR3 region could be sequenced. The immunoSEQ Assay was used for sequencing of TCRbeta CDR3 regions. TCRdb holds this immuneACCESS table with in-frame rearrangements only. Some clones are missing; in checked studies, unresolved V genes explain under half, and the rest has no known cause. For this sample there are tens of thousands of clones; 81% appear just once. Clones ranked in the top ten supply about 4.6% of the sample. There are a few counts of this clone. This receptor's antigen is unknown. Per-nucleotide qualities are absent, and no much larger clonotype sits a single base away.

The chain employs TRBV19 and TRBJ1-2, with 7 bases in between that match TRBD1. The starting material was CD4+ or CD8+ T cells sorted from blood, obtained in a trial of the OX40 agonist ivuxolimab. The receptor's source is an adult with an advanced solid tumor such as melanoma, head and neck, liver or kidney cancer. The sequenced DNA is TGTGCCAGTAGTAGCCGGGACAGTAGTTCCCCTCATGGCTACACCTTC. This translates into CASSSRDSSSPHGYTF.